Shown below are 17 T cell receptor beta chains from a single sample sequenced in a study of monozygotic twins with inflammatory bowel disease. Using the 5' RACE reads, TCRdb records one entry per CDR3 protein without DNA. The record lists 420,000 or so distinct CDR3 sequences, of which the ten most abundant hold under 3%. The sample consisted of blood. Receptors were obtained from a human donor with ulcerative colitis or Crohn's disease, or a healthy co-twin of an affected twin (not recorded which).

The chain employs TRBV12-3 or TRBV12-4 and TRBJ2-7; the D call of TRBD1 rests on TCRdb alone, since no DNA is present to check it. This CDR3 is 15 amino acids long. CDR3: CASSHPSGTGVSLYF.

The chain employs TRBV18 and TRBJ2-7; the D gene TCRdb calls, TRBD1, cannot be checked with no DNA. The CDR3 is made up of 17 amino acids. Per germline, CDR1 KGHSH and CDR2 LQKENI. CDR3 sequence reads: CASSPAGSAALVDEQYF.

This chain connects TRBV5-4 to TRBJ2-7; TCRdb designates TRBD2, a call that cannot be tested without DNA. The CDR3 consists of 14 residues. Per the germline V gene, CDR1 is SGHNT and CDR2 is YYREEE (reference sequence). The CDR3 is CASSFSGTTYEQYF. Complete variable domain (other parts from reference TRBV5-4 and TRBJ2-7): ETGVTQSPTHLIKTRGQQVTLRCSSQSGHNTVSWYQQALGQGPQFIFQYYREEENGRGNFPPRFSGLQFPNYSSELNVNALELDDSALYLCASSFSGTTYEQYFGPGTRLTVT.

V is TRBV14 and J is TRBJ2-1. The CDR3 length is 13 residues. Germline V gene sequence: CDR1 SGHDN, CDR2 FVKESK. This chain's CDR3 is CASSQDQLREQFF.

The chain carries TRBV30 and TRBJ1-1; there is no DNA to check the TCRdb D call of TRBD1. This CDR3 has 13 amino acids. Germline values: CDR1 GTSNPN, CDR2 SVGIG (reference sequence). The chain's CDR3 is CACLPWQDTEAFF.

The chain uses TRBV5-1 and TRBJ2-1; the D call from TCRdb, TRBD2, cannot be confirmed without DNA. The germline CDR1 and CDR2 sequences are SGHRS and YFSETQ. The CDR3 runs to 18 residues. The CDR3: CASSFDLTSGRAMDEQFF.

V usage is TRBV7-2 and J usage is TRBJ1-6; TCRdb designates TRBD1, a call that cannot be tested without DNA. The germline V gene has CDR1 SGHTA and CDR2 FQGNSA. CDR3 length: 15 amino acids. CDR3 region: CASSPGTVGLSPLHF.

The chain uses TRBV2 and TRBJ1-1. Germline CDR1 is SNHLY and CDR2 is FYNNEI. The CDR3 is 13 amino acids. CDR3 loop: CASSRERNTEAFF.

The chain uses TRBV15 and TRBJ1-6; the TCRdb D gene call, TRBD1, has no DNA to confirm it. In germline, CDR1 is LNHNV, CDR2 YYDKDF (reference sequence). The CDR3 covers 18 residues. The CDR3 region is CATSKGVVTLGYNSPLHF.

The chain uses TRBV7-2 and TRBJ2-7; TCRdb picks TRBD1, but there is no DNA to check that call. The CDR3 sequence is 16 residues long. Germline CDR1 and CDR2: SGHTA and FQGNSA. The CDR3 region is CASSKSRGVGSYEQYF.

CDR3 protein: CASSGPRRSDSGANVLTF. The chain couples TRBV11-2 to TRBJ2-6; the TRBD2 assignment by TCRdb is unverifiable without DNA. This CDR3 region has 18 residues. Looked up from germline, CDR1 is SGHAT and CDR2 is FQNNGV.

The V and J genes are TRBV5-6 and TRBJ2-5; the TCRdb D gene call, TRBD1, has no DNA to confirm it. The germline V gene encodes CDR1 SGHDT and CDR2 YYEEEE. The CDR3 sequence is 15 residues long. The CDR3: CASTLRTGGVETQYF.

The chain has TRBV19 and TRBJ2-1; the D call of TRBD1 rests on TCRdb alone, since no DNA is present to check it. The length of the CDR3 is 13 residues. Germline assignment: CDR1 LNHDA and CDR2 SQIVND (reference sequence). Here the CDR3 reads CASSIPGDHEQFF.

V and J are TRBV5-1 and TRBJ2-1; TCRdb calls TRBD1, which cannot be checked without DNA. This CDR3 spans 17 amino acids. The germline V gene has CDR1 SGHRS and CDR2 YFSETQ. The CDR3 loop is CASSLSPTGSSYNEQFF. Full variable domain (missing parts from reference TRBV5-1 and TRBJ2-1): KAGVTQTPRYLIKTRGQQVTLSCSPISGHRSVSWYQQTPGQGLQFLFEYFSETQRNKGNFPGRFSGRQFSNSRSEMNVSTLELGDSALYLCASSLSPTGSSYNEQFFGPGTRLTVL.

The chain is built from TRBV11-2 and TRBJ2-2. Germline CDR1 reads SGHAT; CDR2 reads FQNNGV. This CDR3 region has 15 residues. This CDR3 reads CASSLWGGDTGELFF.

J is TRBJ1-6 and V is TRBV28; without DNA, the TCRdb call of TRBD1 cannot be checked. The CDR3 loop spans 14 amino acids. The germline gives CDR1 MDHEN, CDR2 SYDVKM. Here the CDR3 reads CASTHRGQLTPLHF.

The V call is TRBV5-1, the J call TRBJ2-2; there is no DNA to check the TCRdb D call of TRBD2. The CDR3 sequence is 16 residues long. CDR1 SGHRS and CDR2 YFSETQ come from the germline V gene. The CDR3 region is CASSLEGTSGTGELFF.